The present T cell receptor beta chain was sequenced within a study of T-cell reconstitution after alpha-beta-depleted transplantation in children. For TCRbeta, the library was prepared with unique molecular identifiers. TCRdb used MiXCR to reprocess the PCR reads, holding one entry per CDR3 protein. Of around 190,000 distinct CDR3 sequences in the sample, about 7% were seen once. The CDR3 runs to 17 residues. The germline V gene encodes CDR1 SGDLS and CDR2 YYNGEE. Trimming took 1 base from V and 4 from J, leaving 19 bases between them. The V gene is TRBV9, the J gene TRBJ2-3; D unresolved. The sequenced sample was PBMCs, obtained before TCRalphabeta/CD19-depleted stem cell transplant. This receptor was taken from a boy aged 2 to 10 with acute lymphoblastic leukemia, due to receive a stem cell transplant. CDR3 nucleotides: TGTGCCAGCAGCGTAAAGGGATCTACGATACCTGCAGATACGCAGTATTTT. Translation: CASSVKGSTIPADTQYF.